Shown below are 5 T cell receptor beta chains from a single sample sequenced in a study of cytomegalovirus exposure and HLA in healthy donors. Vbeta (60) and Jbeta (13) primers were used in the PCR. TCRdb's copy holds only in-frame clones and misses some; the assay was immunoSEQ multiplex PCR. Of some 100,000 clones listed, 75% are singletons. The sequencing sample was made of PBMCs. The origin of the receptors is a man aged 45-65 years in good health and CMV-seronegative.

This clone was detected only a few times. The gene calls are TRBV19 and TRBJ2-7; TRBD1 might be the D (6 bases). The CDR3 loop spans 13 amino acids. V lost 7 bases, J lost 5 bases, and 15 bases lay in between. Germline lookup yields CDR1 LNHDA and CDR2 SQIVND (reference sequence). CDR3 DNA sequence: TGTGCCAGTACCCCAACAGGGACCCACGAGCAGTACTTC. It translates to CASTPTGTHEQYF.

V and J are TRBV7-9 and TRBJ2-5; 7 bases are a match to TRBD1. Trimming at V came to 2 bases and at J to 1 base, leaving 1 base not matched to a gene. The germline V gene has CDR1 SEHNR and CDR2 FQNEAQ (reference sequence). This CDR3 is built from 14 residues. CDR3 coding DNA: TGTGCCAGCAGCTTAACAGGGGCCCAAGAGACCCAGTACTTC. Translated: CASSLTGAQETQYF.

This clone was counted once. The genes are TRBV30 and TRBJ2-5; D uncertain. There are 12 residues in the CDR3. V was clipped by 3 bases and J by 5 bases, with 10 bases between them. The germline V gene encodes CDR1 GTSNPN and CDR2 SVGIG (reference sequence). The CDR3 loop is CAWRLTGETQYF. As DNA, the CDR3 is TGTGCCTGGAGATTGACCGGGGAGACCCAGTACTTC.

In this sample, this clone turned up once. V usage is TRBV5-1 and J usage is TRBJ1-3, with unresolved D. The CDR3 covers 13 residues. Trimming stripped 4 bases from V and 3 bases from J, with 8 bases between. Germline V gene sequence: CDR1 SGHRS, CDR2 YFSETQ. The CDR3 coding sequence is TGCGCCAGCAGCAGGGAGTTTGGAAACACCATATATTTT. This translates into CASSREFGNTIYF.

The chain couples TRBV4-3 to TRBJ2-5; weak D call: TRBD1 (6 bases). The assigned J gene may be wrong: the sequence end matches TRBJ2-7 better. Per germline, CDR1 LGHNA and CDR2 YSLEER. The CDR3 runs to 15 residues. CDR3 in amino acids: CASSHLRDNSYEQYF. The CDR3 DNA reads TGCGCCAGCAGCCACCTCCGGGACAACTCCTACGAGCAGTACTTC.